Each of the 16 T cell receptor beta chains below was sequenced from the same sample in a study of cytotoxic CD8 clonotypes in ibrutinib-treated CLL (dated by TCRdb to 2020 to 2022). Receptors were amplified or captured by the immunoSEQ multiplex PCR assay. TCRdb took over this immuneACCESS table, retaining in-frame rearrangements with V and J assigned. Such tables are incomplete; in checked studies, under half of the missing clones stem from an unresolved V gene, and the remainder is unexplained. The sample yields approximately 160,000 clones; over 75% were counted once. About 3% of the sample is held by the ten biggest clonotypes. This specimen's time point label, interpreted: progressive disease on ibrutinib. The sample was PBMCs, taken at disease progression, from a patient treated with ibrutinib. Receptors were obtained from a human donor with chronic lymphocytic leukemia.

This chain connects TRBV18 to TRBJ1-2; D not certain. The germline V gene encodes CDR1 KGHSH and CDR2 LQKENI. The CDR3 loop spans 15 amino acids. V lost 6 bases, J lost 0 bases, and 14 bases lay in between. This CDR3 reads CASSLSSPSNYGYTF. In nucleotides, the CDR3 is TGTGCCAGCTCCCTAAGTTCACCTTCTAACTATGGCTACACCTTC.

The J gene is TRBJ2-6, the V gene TRBV5-5, with no clear D. Trimming cost V 0 bases and J 0 bases, with 10 bases left between them. Germline V gene lookup returns CDR1 SGHKS and CDR2 YYEKEE (reference sequence). CDR3 length: 17 residues. As DNA, the CDR3 is TGTGCCAGCAGCTTGGCCAGGCAGCACTCTGGGGCCAACGTCCTGACTTTC. Translating gives CASSLARQHSGANVLTF.

The CDR3 DNA sequence: TGCGCCAGCAGCCAAGACTCGTACCTGAGCTCCTACAATGAGCAGTTCTTC. Its protein is CASSQDSYLSSYNEQFF. This rearrangement joins TRBV4-1 to TRBJ2-1, with D unclear. The germline CDR1 and CDR2 sequences are MGHRA and YSYEKL. V was trimmed by 0 bases and J by 0 bases, leaving 12 bases between them. The CDR3 contains 17 residues.

The V gene is TRBV7-9, the J gene TRBJ2-7, with 9 bases identical to TRBD1. There are 15 residues in the CDR3. Germline V CDR1 and CDR2: SEHNR, FQNEAQ (reference sequence). V shed 4 bases and J 5 bases; nucleotides not matched to a gene: 9. CDR3 sequence: CASSSATGGKDEQYF. The CDR3 nucleotides read TGTGCCAGCAGCTCTGCGACAGGGGGTAAGGACGAGCAGTACTTC.

The genes are TRBV5-1 and TRBJ2-5, with no clear D. The V gene lost 4 bases and the J gene lost 4 bases, with 11 bases spanning the gap. The CDR3 runs 13 residues. Germline assignment: CDR1 SGHRS and CDR2 YFSETQ. The CDR3 nucleotides read TGCGCCAGCAGCCGAGAGAGTAGAGAGACCCAGTACTTC. Protein sequence: CASSRESRETQYF.

In DNA, the CDR3 is TGTGCCAGCAGAGACAACCCCCATGACCAAGAGACCCAGTACTTC. Its protein product is CASRDNPHDQETQYF. The chain has TRBV11-1 and TRBJ2-5; D remains unclear. Germline V gives CDR1 SGHAT, CDR2 FQDESV (reference sequence). The CDR3 contains 15 residues. With 6 bases removed from V and 0 bases from J, the gap between germline ends came to 14 bases.

The rearrangement links TRBV6-5 to TRBJ2-5, with TRBD1 matching 11 bases. Germline values: CDR1 MNHEY, CDR2 SVGAGI. With 6 bases clipped from V and 3 bases from J, the junction kept 6 bases outside the gene matches. CDR3 length equals 15 residues. The chain's CDR3 is CASRTTGQGEETQYF. CDR3 in DNA: TGTGCCAGCAGAACTACGGGACAGGGGGAAGAGACCCAGTACTTC.

The rearrangement joins TRBV11-2 to TRBJ1-1; no definite D call. CDR1 and CDR2 from the germline V gene are SGHAT and FQNNGV. Trimming removed 2 bases from V and 5 bases from J, with 15 bases in between. This CDR3 contains 15 residues. Here the CDR3 reads CASSLYLGRATEAFF. The CDR3 DNA sequence: TGTGCCAGCAGCTTATACTTGGGTCGAGCGACTGAAGCTTTCTTT. The complete variable domain, with remaining parts taken from reference TRBV11-2 and TRBJ1-1, reads EAGVAQSPRYKIIEKRQSVAFWCNPISGHATLYWYQQILGQGPKLLIQFQNNGVVDDSQLPKDRFSAERLKGVDSTLKIQPAKLEDSAVYLCASSLYLGRATEAFFGQGTRLTVV.

The rearrangement joins TRBV6-6 to TRBJ2-7, with TRBD1 as a possible D gene (6 bases). V lost 0 bases, J lost 5 bases, and 14 bases lay in between. CDR3 length: 15 residues. Per germline, CDR1 MNHNY and CDR2 SVGAGI (reference sequence). In DNA, the CDR3 is TGTGCCAGCAGTTACTCCCGAACAGGGTCTCACGAGCAGTACTTC. Its protein is CASSYSRTGSHEQYF.

The chain carries TRBV5-4 and TRBJ2-3; no reliable D call. V lost 1 base and J 1 base, leaving 13 bases between the germline ends. Looked up from germline, CDR1 is SGHNT and CDR2 is YYREEE (reference sequence). This CDR3 is 16 amino acids long. The CDR3 coding sequence is TGTGCCAGCAGCTTGTTGTTGGGCAGTCGCACAGATACGCAGTATTTT. It yields the protein CASSLLLGSRTDTQYF.

The chain combines TRBV7-6 with TRBJ1-1, with unresolved D. Germline CDR1 SGHVS, CDR2 FNYEAQ. Trimming left V 4 bases short and J 1 base short, with 13 bases between. The CDR3 contains 15 residues. CDR3 nucleotide sequence: TGTGCCAGCAGCTCCGGGAGGCCCGAGAACACTGAAGCTTTCTTT. It is translated as CASSSGRPENTEAFF.

V usage is TRBV9 and J usage is TRBJ2-3; 7 nucleotides line up with TRBD2. The germline gives CDR1 SGDLS, CDR2 YYNGEE. The CDR3 contains 14 residues. J gave up 4 bases and V 3 bases, and 5 bases lay outside the gene matches. The CDR3 DNA reads TGTGCCAGCAGCGGACCGGGGGGATCAGATACGCAGTATTTT. This codes for CASSGPGGSDTQYF.

CDR3: CASSGRGDRNYEQYF. The DNA for the CDR3 is TGCGCCAGCAGCGGCCGGGGGGACAGGAACTACGAGCAGTACTTC. The rearrangement links TRBV5-1 to TRBJ2-7, with a possible D match to TRBD1 (8 bases). The CDR3 spans 15 residues. The germline V gene has CDR1 SGHRS and CDR2 YFSETQ. Trimming shortened V by 4 bases and J by 3 bases, and 17 bases separated the two germline ends. The whole variable domain, filled in from reference TRBV5-1 and TRBJ2-7, reads KAGVTQTPRYLIKTRGQQVTLSCSPISGHRSVSWYQQTPGQGLQFLFEYFSETQRNKGNFPGRFSGRQFSNSRSEMNVSTLELGDSALYLCASSGRGDRNYEQYFGPGTRLTVT.

The chain couples TRBV27 to TRBJ1-5; the match to TRBD1 covers 7 bases. This CDR3 comprises 15 residues. V was pared by 2 bases and J by 0 bases, with 1 base of the junction left unmatched. Germline V lookup: CDR1 MNHEY, CDR2 SMNVEV (reference sequence). The CDR3 DNA is TGTGCCAGCAGTTTACGGGACAGTAGCAATCAGCCCCAGCATTTT. Amino acid sequence: CASSLRDSSNQPQHF.

This rearrangement joins TRBV28 to TRBJ2-7, with 8 bases that match TRBD2. The CDR3 length is 14 residues. The V gene's germline CDR1 is MDHEN and CDR2 SYDVKM. After removal of 3 bases from V and 4 bases from J, the junction contained 5 bases not matched to a gene. The CDR3: CASSFGTSRYEQYF. In nucleotides, the CDR3 is TGTGCCAGCAGTTTCGGGACTAGTCGTTACGAGCAGTACTTC. Drawing the rest from reference TRBV28 and TRBJ2-7, the complete variable domain is DVKVTQSSRYLVKRTGEKVFLECVQDMDHENMFWYRQDPGLGLRLIYFSYDVKMKEKGDIPEGYSVSREKKERFSLILESASTNQTSMYLCASSFGTSRYEQYFGPGTRLTVT.

This chain uses TRBV29-1 with TRBJ2-7, with D possibly TRBD1 on 5 matching bases. Germline V CDR1 and CDR2: SQVTM, ANQGSEA. The CDR3 spans 11 residues. Trimming shortened V by 7 bases and J by 7 bases, and 14 bases separated the two germline ends. CDR3 sequence (DNA): TGCAGCGGGGGCGGAAGGCGGGAGCAGTACTTC. Encoded protein: CSGGGRREQYF.